This T cell receptor beta chain was identified in a study of Graves' ophthalmopathy and Graves' hyperthyroidism. This clonotype has ten or more counts. Amplification targeted the TCR beta CDR3 regions, with RNA transcripts as the source material. HTBI-primed first-round RT-PCR preceded second-round multiplex PCR. TCRdb recomputed calls from the multiplex PCR reads with MiXCR, one row per CDR3 protein. The repertoire holds over a million distinct CDR3 sequences, about 40% seen once, with over 8.5% in the top ten. The germline CDR1 and CDR2 sequences are MNHNY and SVGAGI (reference sequence). This CDR3 comprises 13 residues. The germline V and J ends were trimmed by 6 bases and 2 bases, with 11 bases remaining between them.

The source material was peripheral blood or thyroid tissue (not recorded which). This receptor was obtained from an adult man with Graves' hyperthyroidism. The V call is TRBV6-6, the J call TRBJ2-7; the D gene could be TRBD1 or TRBD2 (5 bases each). CDR3 region: CASSSRGAYEQYF. CDR3 sequence (DNA): TGTGCCAGCAGCTCGAGAGGGGCCTACGAGCAGTACTTC.